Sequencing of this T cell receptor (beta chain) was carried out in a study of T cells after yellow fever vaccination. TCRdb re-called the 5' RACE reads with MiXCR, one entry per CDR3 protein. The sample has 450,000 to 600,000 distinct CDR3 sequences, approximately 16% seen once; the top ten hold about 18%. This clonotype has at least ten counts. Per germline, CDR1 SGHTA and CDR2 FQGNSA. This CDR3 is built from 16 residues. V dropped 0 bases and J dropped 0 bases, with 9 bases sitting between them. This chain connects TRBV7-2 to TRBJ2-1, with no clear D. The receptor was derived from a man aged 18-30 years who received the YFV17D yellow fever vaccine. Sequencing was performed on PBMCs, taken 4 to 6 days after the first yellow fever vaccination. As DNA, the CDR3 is TGTGCCAGCAGCTTAGCGGGTAGTAGCTCCTACAATGAGCAGTTCTTC. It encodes CASSLAGSSSYNEQFF.